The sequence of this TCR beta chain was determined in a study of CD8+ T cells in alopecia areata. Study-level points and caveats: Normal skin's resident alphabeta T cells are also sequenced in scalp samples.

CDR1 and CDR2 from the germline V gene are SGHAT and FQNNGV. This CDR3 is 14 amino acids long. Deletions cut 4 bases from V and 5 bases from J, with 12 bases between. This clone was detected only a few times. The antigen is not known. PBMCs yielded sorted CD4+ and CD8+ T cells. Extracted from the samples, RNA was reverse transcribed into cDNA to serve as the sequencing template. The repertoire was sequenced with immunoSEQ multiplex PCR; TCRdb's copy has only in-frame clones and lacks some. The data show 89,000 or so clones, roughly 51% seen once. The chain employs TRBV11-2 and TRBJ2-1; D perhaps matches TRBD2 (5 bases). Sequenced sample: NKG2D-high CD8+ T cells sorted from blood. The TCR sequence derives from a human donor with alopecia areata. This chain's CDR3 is CASSSERDNNEQFF. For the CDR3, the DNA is TGTGCCAGCAGCTCCGAACGGGATAACAATGAGCAGTTCTTC.